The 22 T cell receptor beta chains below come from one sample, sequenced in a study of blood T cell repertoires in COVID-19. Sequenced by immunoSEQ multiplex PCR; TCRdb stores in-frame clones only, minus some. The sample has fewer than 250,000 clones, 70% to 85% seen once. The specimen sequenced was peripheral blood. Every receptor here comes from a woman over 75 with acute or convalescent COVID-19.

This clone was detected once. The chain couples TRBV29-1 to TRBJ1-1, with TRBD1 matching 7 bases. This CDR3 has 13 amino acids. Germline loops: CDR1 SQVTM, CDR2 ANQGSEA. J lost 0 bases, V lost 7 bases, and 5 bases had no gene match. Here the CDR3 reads CSAQGQLNTEAFF. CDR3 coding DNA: TGCAGCGCACAGGGACAGTTGAACACTGAAGCTTTCTTT.

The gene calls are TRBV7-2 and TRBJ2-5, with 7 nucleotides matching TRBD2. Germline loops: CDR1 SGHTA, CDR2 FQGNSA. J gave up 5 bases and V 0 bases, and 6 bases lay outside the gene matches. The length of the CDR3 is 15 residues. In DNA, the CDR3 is TGTGCCAGCAGCTTAGCTTTTTTCGGGGGGGAGACCCAGTACTTC. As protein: CASSLAFFGGETQYF.

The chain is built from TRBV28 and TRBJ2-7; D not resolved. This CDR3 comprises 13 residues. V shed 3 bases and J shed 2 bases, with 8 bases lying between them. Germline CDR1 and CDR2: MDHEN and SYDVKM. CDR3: CASSLRLPYEQYF. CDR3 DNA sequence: TGTGCCAGCAGTTTGAGGCTCCCCTACGAGCAGTACTTC.

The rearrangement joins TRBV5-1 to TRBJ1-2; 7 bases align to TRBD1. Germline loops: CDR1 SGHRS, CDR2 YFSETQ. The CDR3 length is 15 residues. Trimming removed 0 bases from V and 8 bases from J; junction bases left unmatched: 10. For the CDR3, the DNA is TGCGCCAGCAGCTTGGGAGCAGACAGGGCAGACGGCTACACCTTC. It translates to CASSLGADRADGYTF.

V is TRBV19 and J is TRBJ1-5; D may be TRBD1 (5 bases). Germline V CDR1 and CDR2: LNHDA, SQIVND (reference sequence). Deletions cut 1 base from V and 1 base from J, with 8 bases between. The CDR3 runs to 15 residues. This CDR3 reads CASSIGRVSNQPQHF. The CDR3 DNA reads TGTGCCAGTAGTATAGGCAGGGTGAGCAATCAGCCCCAGCATTTT.

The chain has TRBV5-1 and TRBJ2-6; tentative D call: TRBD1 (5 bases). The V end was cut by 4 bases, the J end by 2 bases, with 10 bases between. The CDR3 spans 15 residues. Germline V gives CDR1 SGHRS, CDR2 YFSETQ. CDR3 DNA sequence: TGCGCCAGCAGCCCCCAAGGGGCTGGGGCCAACGTCCTGACTTTC. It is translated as CASSPQGAGANVLTF.

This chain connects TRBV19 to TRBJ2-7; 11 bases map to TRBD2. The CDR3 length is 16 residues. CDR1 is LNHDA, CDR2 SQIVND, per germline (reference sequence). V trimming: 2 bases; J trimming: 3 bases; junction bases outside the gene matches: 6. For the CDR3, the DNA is TGTGCCAGTAGTATAACGTTAACTAGCGGGAGCTACGAGCAGTACTTC. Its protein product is CASSITLTSGSYEQYF.

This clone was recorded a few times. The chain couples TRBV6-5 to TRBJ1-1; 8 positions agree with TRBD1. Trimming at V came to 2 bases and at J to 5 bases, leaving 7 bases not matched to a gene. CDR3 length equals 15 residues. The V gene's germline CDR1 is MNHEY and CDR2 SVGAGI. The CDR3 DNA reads TGTGCCAGCAGTTACGAGGGACAGGCTGGTACTGAAGCTTTCTTT. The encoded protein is CASSYEGQAGTEAFF.

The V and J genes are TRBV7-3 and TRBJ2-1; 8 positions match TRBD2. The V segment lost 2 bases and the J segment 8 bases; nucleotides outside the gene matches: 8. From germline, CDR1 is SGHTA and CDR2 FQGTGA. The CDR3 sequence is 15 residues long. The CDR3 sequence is CASSLGPGGVYEQFF. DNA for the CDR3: TGTGCCAGCAGCTTAGGCCCGGGAGGGGTATATGAGCAGTTCTTC.

In DNA, the CDR3 is TGTGCCAGCTCACCCCACCCCGGACAGCTTGGTGACACCATATATTTT. Protein sequence: CASSPHPGQLGDTIYF. This sequence joins TRBV18 and TRBJ1-3, with D perhaps TRBD1 (6 bases). The CDR3 has 16 residues. In germline, CDR1 is KGHSH, CDR2 LQKENI. Deletions cut 3 bases from V and 8 bases from J, with 20 bases between.

The CDR3 sequence: CASRAGGADTEAFF. CDR3 sequence (DNA): TGTGCCAGTAGAGCAGGGGGCGCGGACACTGAAGCTTTCTTT. V usage is TRBV28 and J usage is TRBJ1-1; 8 nucleotides line up with TRBD1. Germline V gene lookup returns CDR1 MDHEN and CDR2 SYDVKM. CDR3 length: 14 amino acids. Trimming cost V 9 bases and J 3 bases; bases outside gene matches: 9.

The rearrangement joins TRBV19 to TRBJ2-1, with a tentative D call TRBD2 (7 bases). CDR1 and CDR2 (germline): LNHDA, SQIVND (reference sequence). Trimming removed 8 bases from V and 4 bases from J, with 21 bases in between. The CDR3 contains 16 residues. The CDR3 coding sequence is TGTGCCAGTGGCCCCCTTTTGAGGGGGGGTTACAATGAGCAGTTCTTC. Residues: CASGPLLRGGYNEQFF.

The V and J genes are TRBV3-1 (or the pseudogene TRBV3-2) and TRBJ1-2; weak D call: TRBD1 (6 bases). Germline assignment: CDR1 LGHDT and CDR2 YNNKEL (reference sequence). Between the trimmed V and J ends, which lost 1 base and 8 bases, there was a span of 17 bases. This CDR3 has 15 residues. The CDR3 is CASSQGSSGAFGYTF. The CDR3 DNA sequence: TGTGCCAGCAGCCAAGGATCGTCAGGGGCATTCGGCTACACCTTC.

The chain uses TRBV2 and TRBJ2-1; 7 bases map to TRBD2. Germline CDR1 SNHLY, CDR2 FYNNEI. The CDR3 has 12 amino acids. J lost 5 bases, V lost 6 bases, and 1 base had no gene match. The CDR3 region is CASRGLNNEQFF. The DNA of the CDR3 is TGTGCCAGCAGGGGACTAAACAATGAGCAGTTCTTC. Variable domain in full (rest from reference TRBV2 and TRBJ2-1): EPEVTQTPSHQVTQMGQEVILRCVPISNHLYFYWYRQILGQKVEFLVSFYNNEISEKSEIFDDQFSVERPDGSNFTLKIRSTKLEDSAMYFCASRGLNNEQFFGPGTRLTVL.

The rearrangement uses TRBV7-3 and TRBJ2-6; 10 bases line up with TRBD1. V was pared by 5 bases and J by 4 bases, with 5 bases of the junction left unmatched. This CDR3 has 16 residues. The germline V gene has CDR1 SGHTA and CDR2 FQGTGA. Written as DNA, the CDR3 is TGTGCCAGCAGCCGACAGGGGGCGCAGGGGGCCAACGTCCTGACTTTC. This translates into CASSRQGAQGANVLTF.

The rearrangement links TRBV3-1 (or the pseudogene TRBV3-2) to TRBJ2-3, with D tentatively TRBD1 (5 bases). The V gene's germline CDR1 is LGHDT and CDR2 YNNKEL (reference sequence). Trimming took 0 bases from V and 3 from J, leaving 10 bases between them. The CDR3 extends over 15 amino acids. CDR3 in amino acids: CASSQEGLGTDTQYF. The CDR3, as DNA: TGTGCCAGCAGCCAAGAGGGGCTGGGAACAGATACGCAGTATTTT.

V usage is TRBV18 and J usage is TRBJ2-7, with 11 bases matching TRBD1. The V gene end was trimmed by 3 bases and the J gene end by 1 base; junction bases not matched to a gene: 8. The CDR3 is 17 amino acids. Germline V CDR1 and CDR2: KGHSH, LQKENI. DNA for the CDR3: TGTGCCAGCTCACCGTATAACCGGGACAGGGGGTCCTACGAGCAGTACTTC. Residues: CASSPYNRDRGSYEQYF.

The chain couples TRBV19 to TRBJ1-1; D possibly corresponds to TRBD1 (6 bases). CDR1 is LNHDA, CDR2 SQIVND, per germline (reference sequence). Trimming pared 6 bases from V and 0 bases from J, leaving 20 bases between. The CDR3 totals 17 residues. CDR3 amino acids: CASRTGRAGSMNTEAFF. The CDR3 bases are TGTGCCAGTAGAACAGGGCGGGCTGGGAGTATGAACACTGAAGCTTTCTTT.

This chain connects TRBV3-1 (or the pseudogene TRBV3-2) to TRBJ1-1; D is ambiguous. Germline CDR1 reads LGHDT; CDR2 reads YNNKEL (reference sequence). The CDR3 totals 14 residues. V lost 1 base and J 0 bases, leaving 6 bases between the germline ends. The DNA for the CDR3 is TGTGCCAGCAGCCAAGTCCCTATGAACACTGAAGCTTTCTTT. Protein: CASSQVPMNTEAFF.

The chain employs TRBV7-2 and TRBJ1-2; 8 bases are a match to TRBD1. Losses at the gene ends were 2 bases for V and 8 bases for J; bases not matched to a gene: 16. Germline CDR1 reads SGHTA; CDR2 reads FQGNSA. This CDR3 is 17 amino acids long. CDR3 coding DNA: TGTGCCAGCAGCTTATCGGTGGGGGACAGGTATGATGACGGCTACACCTTC. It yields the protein CASSLSVGDRYDDGYTF.

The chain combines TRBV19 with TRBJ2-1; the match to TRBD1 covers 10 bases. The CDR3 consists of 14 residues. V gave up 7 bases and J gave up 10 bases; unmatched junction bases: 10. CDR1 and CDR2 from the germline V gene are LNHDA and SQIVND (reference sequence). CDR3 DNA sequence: TGTGCCAGTAAACCGGGACAGGGGTCATGGGAGCAGTTCTTC. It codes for CASKPGQGSWEQFF.

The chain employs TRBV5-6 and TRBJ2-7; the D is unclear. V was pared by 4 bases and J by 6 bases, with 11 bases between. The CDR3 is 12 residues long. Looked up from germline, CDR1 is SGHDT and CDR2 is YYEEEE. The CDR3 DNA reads TGTGCCAGCAGCGCGGCTGAGCGCGAGCAGTACTTC. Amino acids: CASSAAEREQYF.